This passage covers 6 T cell receptor beta chains from one sample sequenced in a study of early T cells in non-severe SARS-CoV-2 infection. From the 5' RACE reads, TCRdb called clonotypes with MiXCR, one entry per CDR3 protein. The table includes roughly 100,000 distinct CDR3 sequences, under 15% detected once. Material: whole blood. Every receptor here comes from an adult who was a healthcare worker with PCR-confirmed SARS-CoV-2 infection or an uninfected control (not recorded which).

The chain has TRBV27 and TRBJ1-1; TRBD1 is a possible D gene (5 bases). The CDR3 extends over 13 amino acids. CDR1 is MNHEY, CDR2 SMNVEV, per germline (reference sequence). With 2 bases removed from V and 6 bases from J, the gap between germline ends came to 10 bases. CDR3 nucleotides: TGTGCCAGCAGTTTAGGGGACGCGGCTGAAGCTTTCTTT. Amino acids: CASSLGDAAEAFF.

The V and J genes are TRBV6-4 and TRBJ2-1, with 11 bases identical to TRBD2. V trimming: 3 bases; J trimming: 8 bases; junction bases outside the gene matches: 12. The germline gives CDR1 MRHNA, CDR2 SNTAGT. The CDR3 spans 17 residues. The chain's CDR3 is CASSEWGRTSGFYEQFF. CDR3 bases: TGTGCCAGCAGTGAATGGGGCCGGACTAGCGGGTTCTATGAGCAGTTCTTC.

Many counts were recorded for this clonotype. The chain's CDR3 is CASSQGWEQFF. CDR3 coding DNA: TGTGCCAGCAGCCAGGGGTGGGAGCAGTTCTTC. J is TRBJ2-1 and V is TRBV3-1; no clear D gene. This CDR3 contains 11 residues. Germline-derived CDR1 and CDR2 are LGHDT and YNNKEL (reference sequence). Trimming stripped 3 bases from V and 10 bases from J, with 7 bases between.

A few counts support this clonotype. The chain is built from TRBV4-1 and TRBJ1-1; TRBD1 is a possible D gene (5 bases). Trimming left V 1 base short and J 3 bases short, with 12 bases between. The CDR3 contains 15 residues. Per germline, CDR1 MGHRA and CDR2 YSYEKL. The DNA of the CDR3 is TGCGCCAGCAGCCAAGGACAGATAGGCGACACTGAAGCTTTCTTT. Its protein is CASSQGQIGDTEAFF.

This clonotype has only one observation. A read error may explain this, as a much larger clone is one base away. The rearrangement links TRBV14 to TRBJ2-2; the D gene is possibly TRBD2 (6 bases). Germline loops: CDR1 SGHDN, CDR2 FVKESK. The CDR3 extends over 17 amino acids. V lost 0 bases, J lost 4 bases, and 15 bases lay in between. The CDR3 loop reads CASSQDPEGPITGELFF. CDR3 coding DNA: TGTGCCAGCAGCCAAGACCCGGAGGGCCCGATCACCGGGGAGCTGTTTTTT.

This clonotype was counted at least ten times. The chain couples TRBV9 to TRBJ2-1; a weak D match, TRBD2 (5 bases). Trimming pared 0 bases from V and 8 bases from J, leaving 9 bases between. The germline CDR1 and CDR2 sequences are SGDLS and YYNGEE. This CDR3 is 13 amino acids long. The CDR3 coding sequence is TGTGCCAGCAGCGTAGGGGAGCGCGATGAGCAGTTCTTC. Amino acid sequence: CASSVGERDEQFF.